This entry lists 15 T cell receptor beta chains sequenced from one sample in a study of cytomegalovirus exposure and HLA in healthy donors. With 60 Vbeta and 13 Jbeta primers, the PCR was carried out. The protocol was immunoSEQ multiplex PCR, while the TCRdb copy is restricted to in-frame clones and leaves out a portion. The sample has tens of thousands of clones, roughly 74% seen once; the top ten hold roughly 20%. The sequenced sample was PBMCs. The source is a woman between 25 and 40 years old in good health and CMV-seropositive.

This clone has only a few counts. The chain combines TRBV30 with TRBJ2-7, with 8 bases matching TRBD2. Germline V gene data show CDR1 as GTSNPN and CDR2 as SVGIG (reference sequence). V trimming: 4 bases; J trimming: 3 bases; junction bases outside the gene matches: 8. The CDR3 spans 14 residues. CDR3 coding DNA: TGTGCCTGGAATCGGGAGGGAGGGAACTACGAGCAGTACTTC. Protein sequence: CAWNREGGNYEQYF.

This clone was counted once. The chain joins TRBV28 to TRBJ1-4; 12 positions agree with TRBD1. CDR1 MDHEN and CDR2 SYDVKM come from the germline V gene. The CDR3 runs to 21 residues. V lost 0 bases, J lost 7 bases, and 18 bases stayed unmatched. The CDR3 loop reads CASSLWFSRGTGGRSVEKLFF. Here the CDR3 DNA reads TGTGCCAGCAGTTTATGGTTCTCGAGGGGGACAGGGGGCAGGAGCGTTGAAAAACTGTTTTTT.

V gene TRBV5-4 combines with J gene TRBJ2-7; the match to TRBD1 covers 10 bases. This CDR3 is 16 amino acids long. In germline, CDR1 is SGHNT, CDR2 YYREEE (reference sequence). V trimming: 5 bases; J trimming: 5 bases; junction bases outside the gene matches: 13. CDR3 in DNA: TGTGCCAGCAGTTTGTATATAGGGGACAGGGGCCACGAGCAGTACTTC. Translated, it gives CASSLYIGDRGHEQYF.

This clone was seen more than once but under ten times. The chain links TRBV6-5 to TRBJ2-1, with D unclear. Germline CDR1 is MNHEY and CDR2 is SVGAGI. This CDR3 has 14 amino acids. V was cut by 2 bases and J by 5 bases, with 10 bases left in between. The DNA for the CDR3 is TGTGCCAGCAGTTACAATTCGTATAACAATGAGCAGTTCTTC. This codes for CASSYNSYNNEQFF.

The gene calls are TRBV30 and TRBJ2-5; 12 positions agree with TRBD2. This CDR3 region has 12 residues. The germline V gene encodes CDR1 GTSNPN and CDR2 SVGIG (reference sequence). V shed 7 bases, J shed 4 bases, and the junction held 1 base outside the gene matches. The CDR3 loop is CALGLAGETQYF. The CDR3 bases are TGTGCCTTGGGACTAGCGGGAGAGACCCAGTACTTC.

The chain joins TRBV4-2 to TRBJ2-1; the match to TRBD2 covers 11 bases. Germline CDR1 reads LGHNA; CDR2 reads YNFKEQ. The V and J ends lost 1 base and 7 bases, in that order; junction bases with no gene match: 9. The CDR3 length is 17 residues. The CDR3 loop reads CASSQVELAGVWNEQFF. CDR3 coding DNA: TGTGCCAGCAGCCAAGTTGAACTAGCGGGAGTCTGGAATGAGCAGTTCTTC.

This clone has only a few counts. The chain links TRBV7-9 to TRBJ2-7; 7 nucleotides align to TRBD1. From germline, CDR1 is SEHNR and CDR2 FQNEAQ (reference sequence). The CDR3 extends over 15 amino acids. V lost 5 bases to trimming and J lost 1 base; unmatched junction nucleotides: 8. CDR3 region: CASSISGTVSYEQYF. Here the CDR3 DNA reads TGTGCCAGCAGCATCTCCGGGACAGTTTCCTACGAGCAGTACTTC.

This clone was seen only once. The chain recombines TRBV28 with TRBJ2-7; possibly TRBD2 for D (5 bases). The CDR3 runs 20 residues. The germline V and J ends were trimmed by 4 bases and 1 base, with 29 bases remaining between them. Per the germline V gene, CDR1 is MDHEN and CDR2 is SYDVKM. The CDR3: CASSSPGIPPKGGGSYEQYF. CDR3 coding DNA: TGTGCCAGCAGTTCCCCGGGAATTCCCCCTAAGGGCGGTGGGTCCTACGAGCAGTACTTC.

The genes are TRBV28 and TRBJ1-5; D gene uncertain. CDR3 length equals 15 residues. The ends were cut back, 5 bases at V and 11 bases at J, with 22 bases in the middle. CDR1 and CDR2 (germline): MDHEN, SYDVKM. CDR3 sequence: CASSVGLGRDQAQHF. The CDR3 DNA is TGTGCCAGCAGTGTAGGACTGGGAAGAGATCAAGCCCAGCATTTT. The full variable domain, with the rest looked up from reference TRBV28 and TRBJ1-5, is DVKVTQSSRYLVKRTGEKVFLECVQDMDHENMFWYRQDPGLGLRLIYFSYDVKMKEKGDIPEGYSVSREKKERFSLILESASTNQTSMYLCASSVGLGRDQAQHFGDGTRLSIL.

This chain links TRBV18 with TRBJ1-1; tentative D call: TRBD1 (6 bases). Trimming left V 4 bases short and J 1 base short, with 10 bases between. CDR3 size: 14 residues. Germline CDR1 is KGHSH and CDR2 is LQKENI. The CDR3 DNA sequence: TGTGCCAGCTCACAGGACAGCCAGAACACTGAAGCTTTCTTT. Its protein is CASSQDSQNTEAFF.

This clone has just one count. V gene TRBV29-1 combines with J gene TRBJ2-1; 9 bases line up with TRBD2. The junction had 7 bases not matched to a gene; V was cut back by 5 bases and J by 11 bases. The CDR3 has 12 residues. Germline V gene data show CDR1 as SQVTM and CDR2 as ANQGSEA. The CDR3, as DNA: TGCAGCGTTTTAGCGGGAGCCGTTAAGCAGTTCTTC. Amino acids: CSVLAGAVKQFF.

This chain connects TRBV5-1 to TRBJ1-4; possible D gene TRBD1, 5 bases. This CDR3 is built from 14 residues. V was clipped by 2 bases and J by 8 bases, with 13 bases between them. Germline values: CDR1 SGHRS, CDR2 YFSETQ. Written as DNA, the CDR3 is TGCGCCAGCAGCTTCTCAGGGTATCGGGAAAAACTGTTTTTT. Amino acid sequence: CASSFSGYREKLFF.

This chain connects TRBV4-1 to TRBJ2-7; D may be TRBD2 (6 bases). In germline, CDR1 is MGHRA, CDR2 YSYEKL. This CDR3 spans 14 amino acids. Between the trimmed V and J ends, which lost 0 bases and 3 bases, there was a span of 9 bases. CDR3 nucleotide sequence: TGCGCCAGCAGCCAAGATTGGGGGGTCTACGAGCAGTACTTC. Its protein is CASSQDWGVYEQYF.

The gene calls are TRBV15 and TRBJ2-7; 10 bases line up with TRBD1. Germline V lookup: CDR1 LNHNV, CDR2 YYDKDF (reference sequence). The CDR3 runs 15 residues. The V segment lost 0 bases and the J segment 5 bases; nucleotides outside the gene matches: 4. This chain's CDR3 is CATSREGQGSHEQYF. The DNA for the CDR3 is TGTGCCACCAGCAGAGAGGGACAGGGGAGTCACGAGCAGTACTTC.

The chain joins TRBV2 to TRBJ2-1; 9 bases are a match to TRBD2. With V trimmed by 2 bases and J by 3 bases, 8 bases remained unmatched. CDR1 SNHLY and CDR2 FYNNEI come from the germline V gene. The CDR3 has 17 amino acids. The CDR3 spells CASSERSGSPNYNEQFF. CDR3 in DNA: TGTGCCAGCAGTGAACGTAGCGGGAGCCCCAACTACAATGAGCAGTTCTTC.